This TCR beta chain was identified during a study of response to subunit inactivated influenza vaccine. The CDR3 has 14 amino acids. Germline V gene lookup returns CDR1 SGHTA and CDR2 FQGNSA. Trimming shortened V by 2 bases and J by 4 bases, and 6 bases separated the two germline ends. This clonotype was seen repeatedly, ten times or more. TCRdb recomputed calls from the RT-PCR reads with MiXCR, one row per CDR3 protein. This sample has 500,000 to 600,000 distinct CDR3 sequences; about 11% occur once, and the top ten carry approximately 10%. These data were also reused for a study on T cells expressing NK-cell markers. From that second work: Making the TCR beta cDNA relied on 5'RACE template switching with UMIs.

V is TRBV7-2 and J is TRBJ2-6; unclear D gene. Specimen: PBMCs from blood, collected on the day of vaccination. The TCR was taken from a man aged 50 to 59 who received an inactivated influenza vaccine. This chain's CDR3 is CASSLSLGANVLTF. The CDR3 DNA sequence: TGTGCCAGCAGCTTATCTCTGGGGGCCAACGTCCTGACTTTC.